Following are 6 T cell receptor beta chains from one sample sequenced in a study of regulatory T cells in long-lasting Graves disease. Both iRepertoire HTBI primers and Arm-PCR of CDR3 regions were used to build the TCR beta libraries. MiXCR was run by TCRdb on the multiplex PCR reads, yielding one entry per CDR3 protein. The data contain under 300,000 distinct CDR3 sequences, roughly 21% of them singletons. Described time point: newly diagnosed GD, antithyroid drugs for less than 3 months. PBMCs provided the RNA from which the TCR library was made. The sequencing here drew on peripheral blood mononuclear cells (PBMCs), taken at new diagnosis, from a patient treated with antithyroid drugs. The receptor set was obtained from a female donor with Graves disease.

The chain combines TRBV6-1 with TRBJ1-3, with D maybe TRBD1 (6 bases). This CDR3 contains 13 residues. Looked up from germline, CDR1 is MNHNS and CDR2 is SASEGT. Trimming removed 7 bases from V and 2 bases from J, with 9 bases in between. The CDR3 spells CASKGQPGNTIYF. The CDR3 bases are TGTGCCAGCAAAGGACAGCCTGGAAACACCATATATTTT.

This rearrangement joins TRBV5-5 to TRBJ2-6; D is unresolved. Germline lookup yields CDR1 SGHKS and CDR2 YYEKEE (reference sequence). Trimming pared 2 bases from V and 5 bases from J, leaving 11 bases between. The CDR3 has 15 amino acids. CDR3 region: CASSFQQPRANVLTF. Here the CDR3 DNA reads TGTGCCAGCAGCTTCCAGCAACCCCGGGCCAACGTCCTGACTTTC.

V and J are TRBV4-1 and TRBJ2-3; TRBD1 aligns across 7 bases. Germline CDR1 is MGHRA and CDR2 is YSYEKL. The CDR3 consists of 16 residues. After removal of 4 bases from V and 2 bases from J, the junction contained 9 bases not matched to a gene. In nucleotides, the CDR3 is TGCGCCAGCAGCCCAATTGACAGGGCGTTCACAGATACGCAGTATTTT. Residues: CASSPIDRAFTDTQYF.

This clonotype was counted between two and nine times. A much more abundant neighbour one base away suggests this may be a read error. Here the CDR3 omits its conserved ending phenylalanine or tryptophan, so a read error is the likely source. The rearrangement uses TRBV5-1 and TRBJ2-3; no firm D call. Trimming removed 0 bases at V and 2 bases at J, with 13 bases between. Germline V gene lookup returns CDR1 SGHRS and CDR2 YFSETQ. The CDR3 runs to 16 residues. The CDR3 coding sequence is TGCGCCAGCAGCTTGGGGGCGCAGGTCAACACAGATACGCAGTATCTT. Its protein is CASSLGAQVNTDTQYL.

This clonotype was recorded at least ten times. The chain uses TRBV5-5 and TRBJ2-1; weak D call: TRBD2 (6 bases). Trimming removed 0 bases from V and 2 bases from J, with 12 bases in between. The V gene's germline CDR1 is SGHKS and CDR2 YYEKEE (reference sequence). The CDR3 consists of 16 residues. The CDR3 coding sequence is TGTGCCAGCAGCTTGGATGCGTGGGGGGCCTACAATGAGCAGTTCTTC. It specifies CASSLDAWGAYNEQFF.

This clonotype was counted at least ten times. Here the CDR3 reads CASSLGPTGGSYEQYF. The CDR3 bases are TGTGCCAGCAGCTTGGGCCCGACAGGGGGTTCCTACGAGCAGTACTTC. V gene TRBV11-1 combines with J gene TRBJ2-7; the match to TRBD1 covers 9 bases. Per germline, CDR1 SGHAT and CDR2 FQDESV (reference sequence). J lost 1 base, V lost 3 bases, and 7 bases had no gene match. The CDR3 is made up of 16 amino acids.